This T cell receptor (beta chain) comes out of a study of post-analysis software for immune sequencing data. Across the whole study: Some patients lacked subtype; others had relapsing-remitting, secondary progressive or progressive-relapsing disease.

Germline assignment: CDR1 SNHLY and CDR2 FYNNEI. The CDR3 extends over 15 amino acids. V was clipped by 4 bases and J by 7 bases, with 19 bases between them. A word on this clonotype: Its target is not known.

Study results and caveats: Comparison of patients with controls showed five TRBV segments more frequent in patients, TRBV5-6, TRBV5-1 and TRBV20-1 among them. Samples made in the same batch grouped tightly together by F measure. Among multiple sclerosis patients, normalized Chao1 diversity was significantly below that of controls.

Included in the TCR beta cDNA libraries were unique molecular identifiers. From the PCR reads, TCRdb called clonotypes with MiXCR, one entry per CDR3 protein. The table records 380,000 or so distinct CDR3 sequences, 30% to 45% of them present only once. The V and J genes are TRBV2 and TRBJ1-1, with D maybe TRBD1 (6 bases). Sample: blood. This clonotype was sampled from a girl aged 10 to 17 with multiple sclerosis. This CDR3 reads CASSVSGQTVSEAFF. The CDR3 coding sequence is TGTGCCAGCAGTGTTTCCGGACAGACCGTGAGTGAAGCTTTCTTT.